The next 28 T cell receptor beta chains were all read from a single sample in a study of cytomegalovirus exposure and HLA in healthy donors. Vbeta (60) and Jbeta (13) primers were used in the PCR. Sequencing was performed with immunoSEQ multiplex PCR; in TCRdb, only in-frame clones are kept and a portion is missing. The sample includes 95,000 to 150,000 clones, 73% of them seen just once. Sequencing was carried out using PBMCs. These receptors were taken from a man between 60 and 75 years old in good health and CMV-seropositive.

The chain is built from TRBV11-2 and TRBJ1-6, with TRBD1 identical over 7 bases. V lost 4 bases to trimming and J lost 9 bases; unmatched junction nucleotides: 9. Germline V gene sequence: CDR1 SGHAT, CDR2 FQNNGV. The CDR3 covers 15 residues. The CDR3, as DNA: TGTGCCAGCAGCTCCCGTTCAGGGGGGAGTTCACCCCTCCACTTT. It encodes CASSSRSGGSSPLHF.

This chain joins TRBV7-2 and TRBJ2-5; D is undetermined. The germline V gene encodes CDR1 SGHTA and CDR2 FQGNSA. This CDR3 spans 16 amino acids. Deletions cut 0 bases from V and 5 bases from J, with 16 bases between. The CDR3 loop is CASSLAQATIGETQYF. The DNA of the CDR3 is TGTGCCAGCAGCTTAGCCCAAGCCACTATCGGGGAGACCCAGTACTTC.

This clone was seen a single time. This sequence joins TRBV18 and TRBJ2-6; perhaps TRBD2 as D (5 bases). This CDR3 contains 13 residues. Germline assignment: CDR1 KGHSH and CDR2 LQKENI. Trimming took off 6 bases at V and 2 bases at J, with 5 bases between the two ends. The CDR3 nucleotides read TGTGCCAGCTCCGGGGCTGGGGCCAACGTCCTGACTTTC. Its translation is CASSGAGANVLTF. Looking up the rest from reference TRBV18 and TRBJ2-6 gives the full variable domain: NAGVMQNPRHLVRRRGQEARLRCSPMKGHSHVYWYRQLPEEGLKFMVYLQKENIIDESGMPKERFSAEFPKEGPSILRIQQVVRGDSAAYFCASSGAGANVLTFGAGSRLTVL.

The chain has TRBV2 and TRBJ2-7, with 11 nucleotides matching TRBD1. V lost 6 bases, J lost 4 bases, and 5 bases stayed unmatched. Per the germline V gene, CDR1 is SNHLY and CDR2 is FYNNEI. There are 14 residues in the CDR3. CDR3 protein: CASRRTGGPYEQYF. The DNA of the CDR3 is TGTGCCAGCAGAAGGACAGGGGGCCCTTACGAGCAGTACTTC.

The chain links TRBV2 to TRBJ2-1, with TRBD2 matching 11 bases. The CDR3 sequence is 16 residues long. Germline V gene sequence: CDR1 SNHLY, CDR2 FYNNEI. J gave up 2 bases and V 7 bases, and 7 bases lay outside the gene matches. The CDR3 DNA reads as TGTGCCAGCACCCGATTGACTAGCGGGGCCTACAATGAGCAGTTCTTC. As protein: CASTRLTSGAYNEQFF.

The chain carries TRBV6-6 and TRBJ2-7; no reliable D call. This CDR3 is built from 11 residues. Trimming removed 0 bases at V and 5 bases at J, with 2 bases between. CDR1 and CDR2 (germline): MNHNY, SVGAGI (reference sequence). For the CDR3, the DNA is TGTGCCAGCAGTTACTCTAACGAGCAGTACTTC. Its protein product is CASSYSNEQYF.

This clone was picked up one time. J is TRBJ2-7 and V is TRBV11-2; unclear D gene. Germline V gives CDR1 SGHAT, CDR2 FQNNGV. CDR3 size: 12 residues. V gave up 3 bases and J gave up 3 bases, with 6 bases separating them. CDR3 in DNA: TGTGCCAGCAGCTTTGGAGTCTACGAGCAGTACTTC. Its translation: CASSFGVYEQYF.

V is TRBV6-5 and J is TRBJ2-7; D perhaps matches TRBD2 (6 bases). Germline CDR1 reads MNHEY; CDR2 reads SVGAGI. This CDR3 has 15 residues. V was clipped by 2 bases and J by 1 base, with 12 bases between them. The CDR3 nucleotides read TGTGCCAGCAGTTACGGGGGGATAGGGTCCTACGAGCAGTACTTC. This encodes CASSYGGIGSYEQYF.

CDR3 in amino acids: CASSWGQSEGTQYF. The CDR3 DNA reads TGCGCCAGCAGCTGGGGACAGTCGGAGGGTACGCAGTATTTT. V is TRBV5-1 and J is TRBJ2-3; TRBD1 is a possible D gene (7 bases). Germline V CDR1 and CDR2: SGHRS, YFSETQ. Trimming took off 3 bases at V and 8 bases at J, with 16 bases between the two ends. The CDR3 has 14 residues. Looking up the rest from reference TRBV5-1 and TRBJ2-3 gives the full variable domain: KAGVTQTPRYLIKTRGQQVTLSCSPISGHRSVSWYQQTPGQGLQFLFEYFSETQRNKGNFPGRFSGRQFSNSRSEMNVSTLELGDSALYLCASSWGQSEGTQYFGPGTRLTVL.

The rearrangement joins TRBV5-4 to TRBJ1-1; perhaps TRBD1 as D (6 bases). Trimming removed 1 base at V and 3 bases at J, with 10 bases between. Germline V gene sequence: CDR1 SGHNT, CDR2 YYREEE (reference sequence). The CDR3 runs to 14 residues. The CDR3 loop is CASSLRGIDTEAFF. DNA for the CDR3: TGTGCCAGCAGCTTGAGGGGGATCGACACTGAAGCTTTCTTT. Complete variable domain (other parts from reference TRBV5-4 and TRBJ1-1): ETGVTQSPTHLIKTRGQQVTLRCSSQSGHNTVSWYQQALGQGPQFIFQYYREEENGRGNFPPRFSGLQFPNYSSELNVNALELDDSALYLCASSLRGIDTEAFFGQGTRLTVV.

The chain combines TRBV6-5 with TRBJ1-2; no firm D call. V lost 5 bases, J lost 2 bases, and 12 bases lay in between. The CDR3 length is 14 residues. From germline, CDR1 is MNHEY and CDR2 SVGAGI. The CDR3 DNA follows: TGTGCCAGCAGTCTAGGTCCAAGGAACTATGGCTACACCTTC. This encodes CASSLGPRNYGYTF.

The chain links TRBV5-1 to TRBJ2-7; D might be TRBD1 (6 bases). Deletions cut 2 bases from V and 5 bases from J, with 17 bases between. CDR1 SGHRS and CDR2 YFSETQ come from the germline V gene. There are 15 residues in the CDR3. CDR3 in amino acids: CASSLTGTRGHEQYF. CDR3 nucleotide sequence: TGCGCCAGCAGCTTAACAGGGACGCGCGGCCACGAGCAGTACTTC.

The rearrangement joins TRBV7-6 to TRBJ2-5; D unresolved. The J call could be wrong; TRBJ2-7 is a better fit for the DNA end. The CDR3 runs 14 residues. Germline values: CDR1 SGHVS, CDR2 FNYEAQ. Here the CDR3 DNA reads TGTGCCAGCAGCTTAGCCCTAGAAGCTTCCGAGCAGTACTTC. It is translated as CASSLALEASEQYF.

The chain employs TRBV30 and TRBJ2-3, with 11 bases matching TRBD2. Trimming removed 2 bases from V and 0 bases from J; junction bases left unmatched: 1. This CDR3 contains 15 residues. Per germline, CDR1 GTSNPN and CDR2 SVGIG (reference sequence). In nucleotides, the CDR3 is TGTGCCTGGAGTCGACTAGCGGGGAGCACAGATACGCAGTATTTT. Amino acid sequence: CAWSRLAGSTDTQYF.

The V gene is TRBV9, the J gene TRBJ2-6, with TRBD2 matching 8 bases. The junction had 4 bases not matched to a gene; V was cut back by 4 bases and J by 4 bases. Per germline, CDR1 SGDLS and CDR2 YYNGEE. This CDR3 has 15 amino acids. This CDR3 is CASSSGGNGANVLTF. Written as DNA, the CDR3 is TGTGCCAGCAGCAGCGGGGGAAACGGGGCCAACGTCCTGACTTTC.

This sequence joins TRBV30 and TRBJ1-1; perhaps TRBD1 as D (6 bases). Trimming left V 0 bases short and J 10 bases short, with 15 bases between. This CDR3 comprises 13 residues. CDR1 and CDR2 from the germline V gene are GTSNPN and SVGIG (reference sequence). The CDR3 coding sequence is TGTGCCTGGAGTGTTTCCCTACAGGGTTTAGCTTTCTTT. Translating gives CAWSVSLQGLAFF.

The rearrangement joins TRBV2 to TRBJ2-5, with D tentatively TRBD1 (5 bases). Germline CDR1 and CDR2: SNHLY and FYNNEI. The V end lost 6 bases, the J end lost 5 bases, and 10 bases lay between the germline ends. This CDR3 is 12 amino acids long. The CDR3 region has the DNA TGTGCCAGCAGCGACAGTCCCGAGACCCAGTACTTC. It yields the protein CASSDSPETQYF. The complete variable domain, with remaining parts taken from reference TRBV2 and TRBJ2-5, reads EPEVTQTPSHQVTQMGQEVILRCVPISNHLYFYWYRQILGQKVEFLVSFYNNEISEKSEIFDDQFSVERPDGSNFTLKIRSTKLEDSAMYFCASSDSPETQYFGPGTRLLVL.

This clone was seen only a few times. The CDR3 loop reads CASSNTGGTTEAFF. CDR3 DNA sequence: TGTGCCAGCAGTAACACAGGGGGCACTACTGAAGCTTTCTTT. The chain joins TRBV6-1 to TRBJ1-1, with 9 bases matching TRBD1. The CDR3 runs 14 residues. CDR1 MNHNS and CDR2 SASEGT come from the germline V gene. The ends lost 5 bases at V and 5 bases at J; junction bases unmatched: 6.

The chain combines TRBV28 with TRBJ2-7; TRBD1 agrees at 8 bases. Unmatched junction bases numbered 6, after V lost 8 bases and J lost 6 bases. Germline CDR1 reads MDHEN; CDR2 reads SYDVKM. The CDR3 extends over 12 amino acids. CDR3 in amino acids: CASDTGGREQYF. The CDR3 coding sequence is TGTGCCAGCGACACAGGGGGACGCGAGCAGTACTTC.

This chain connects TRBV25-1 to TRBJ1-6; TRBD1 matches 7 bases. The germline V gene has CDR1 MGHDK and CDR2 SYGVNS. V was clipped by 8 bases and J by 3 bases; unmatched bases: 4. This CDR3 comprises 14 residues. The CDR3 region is CASGWTGYNSPLHF. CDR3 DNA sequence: TGTGCCAGCGGATGGACAGGCTATAATTCACCCCTCCACTTT.

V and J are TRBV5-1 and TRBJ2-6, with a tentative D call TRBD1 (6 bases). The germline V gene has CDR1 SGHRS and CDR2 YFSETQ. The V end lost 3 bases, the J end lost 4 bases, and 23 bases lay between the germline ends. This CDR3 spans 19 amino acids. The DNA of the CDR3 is TGCGCCAGCAGCTCCCAGGGACGACAGGCAGGGTCCGGGGCCAACGTCCTGACTTTC. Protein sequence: CASSSQGRQAGSGANVLTF.

The chain's CDR3 is CASRAQGAGTEAFF. As DNA, the CDR3 is TGCGCCAGCAGAGCACAGGGGGCGGGGACTGAAGCTTTCTTT. V usage is TRBV5-1 and J usage is TRBJ1-1; 9 bases map to TRBD1. The ends lost 5 bases at V and 5 bases at J; junction bases unmatched: 7. Germline V CDR1 and CDR2: SGHRS, YFSETQ. The CDR3 has 14 amino acids.

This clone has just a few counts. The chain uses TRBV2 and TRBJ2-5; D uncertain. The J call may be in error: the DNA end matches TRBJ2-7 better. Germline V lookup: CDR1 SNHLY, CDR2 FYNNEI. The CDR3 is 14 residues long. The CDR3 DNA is TGTGCCAGCAGTGTTACCGATGTCTCCTACGAGCAGTACTTC. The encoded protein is CASSVTDVSYEQYF.

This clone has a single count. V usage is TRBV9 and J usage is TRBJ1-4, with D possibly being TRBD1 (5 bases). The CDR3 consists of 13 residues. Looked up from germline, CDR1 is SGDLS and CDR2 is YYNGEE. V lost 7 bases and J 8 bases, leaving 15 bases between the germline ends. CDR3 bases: TGTGCCAGCCAGAGGCGGGGGGGAGAAAAACTGTTTTTT. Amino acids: CASQRRGGEKLFF.

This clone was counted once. CDR3 in DNA: TGCAGCACCCTGTCAGGGCAGGGTAGCACAGATACGCAGTATTTT. It translates to CSTLSGQGSTDTQYF. V is TRBV29-1 and J is TRBJ2-3, with a weak D call TRBD1 (5 bases). V lost 8 bases to trimming and J lost 0 bases, with 18 bases between them. In germline, CDR1 is SQVTM, CDR2 ANQGSEA. There are 15 residues in the CDR3.

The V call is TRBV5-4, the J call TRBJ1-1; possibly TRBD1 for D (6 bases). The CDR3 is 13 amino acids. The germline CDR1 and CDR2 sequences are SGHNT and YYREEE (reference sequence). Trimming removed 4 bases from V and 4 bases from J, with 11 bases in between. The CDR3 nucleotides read TGTGCCAGCAGCCAACAGGGACCCACTGAAGCTTTCTTT. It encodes CASSQQGPTEAFF.

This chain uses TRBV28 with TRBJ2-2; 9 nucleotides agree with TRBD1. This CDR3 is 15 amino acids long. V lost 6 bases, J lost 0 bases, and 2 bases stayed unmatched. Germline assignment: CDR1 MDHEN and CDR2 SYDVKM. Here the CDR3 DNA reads TGTGCCAGCAGCCGGGACAGGGCGAACACCGGGGAGCTGTTTTTT. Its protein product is CASSRDRANTGELFF.

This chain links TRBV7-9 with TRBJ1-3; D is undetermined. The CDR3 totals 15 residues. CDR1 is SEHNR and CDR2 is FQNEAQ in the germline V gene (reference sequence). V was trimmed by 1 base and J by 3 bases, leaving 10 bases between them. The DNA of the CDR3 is TGTGCCAGCAGCTTAGGGTCGGGTAGTGGAAACACCATATATTTT. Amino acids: CASSLGSGSGNTIYF.